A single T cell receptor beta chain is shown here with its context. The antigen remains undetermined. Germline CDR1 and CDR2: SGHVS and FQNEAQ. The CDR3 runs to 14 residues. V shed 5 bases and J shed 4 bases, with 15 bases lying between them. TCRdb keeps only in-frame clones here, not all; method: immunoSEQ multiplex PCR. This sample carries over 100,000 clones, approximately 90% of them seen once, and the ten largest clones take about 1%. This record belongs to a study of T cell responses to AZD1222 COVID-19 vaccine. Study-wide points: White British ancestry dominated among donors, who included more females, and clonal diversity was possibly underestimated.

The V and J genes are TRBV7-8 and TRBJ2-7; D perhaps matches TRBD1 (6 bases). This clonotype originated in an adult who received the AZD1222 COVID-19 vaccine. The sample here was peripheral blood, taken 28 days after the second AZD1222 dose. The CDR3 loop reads CASSPWTEGYEQYF. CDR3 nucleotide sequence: TGTGCCAGCAGCCCCTGGACAGAAGGGTACGAGCAGTACTTC.